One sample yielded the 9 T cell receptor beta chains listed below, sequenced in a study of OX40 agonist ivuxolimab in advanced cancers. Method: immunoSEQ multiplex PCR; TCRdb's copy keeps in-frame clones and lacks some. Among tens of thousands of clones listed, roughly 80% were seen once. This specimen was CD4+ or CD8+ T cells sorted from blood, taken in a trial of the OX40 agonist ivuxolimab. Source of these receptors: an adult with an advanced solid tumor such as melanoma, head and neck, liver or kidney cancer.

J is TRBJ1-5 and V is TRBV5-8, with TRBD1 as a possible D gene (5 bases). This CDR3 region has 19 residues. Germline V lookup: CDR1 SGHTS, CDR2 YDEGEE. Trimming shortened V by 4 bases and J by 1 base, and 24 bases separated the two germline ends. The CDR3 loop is CASSDRSGRASSSNQPQHF. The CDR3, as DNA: TGTGCCAGCAGCGACCGATCGGGCAGGGCGTCATCGAGCAATCAGCCCCAGCATTTT.

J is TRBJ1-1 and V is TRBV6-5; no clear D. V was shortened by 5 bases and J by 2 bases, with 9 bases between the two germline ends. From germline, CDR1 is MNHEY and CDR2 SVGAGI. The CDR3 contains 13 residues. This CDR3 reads CASSPPGNTEAFF. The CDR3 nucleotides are TGTGCCAGCAGTCCCCCGGGAAACACTGAAGCTTTCTTT.

The CDR3 DNA is TGTGCCAGCAGCCCCGTTTCGGGGACAGGGGGCCCAGGGGAGACCCAGTACTTC. It specifies CASSPVSGTGGPGETQYF. The rearrangement joins TRBV7-6 to TRBJ2-5; 12 positions match TRBD1. This CDR3 comprises 18 residues. CDR1 and CDR2 from the germline V gene are SGHVS and FNYEAQ. The ends lost 5 bases at V and 5 bases at J; junction bases unmatched: 15.

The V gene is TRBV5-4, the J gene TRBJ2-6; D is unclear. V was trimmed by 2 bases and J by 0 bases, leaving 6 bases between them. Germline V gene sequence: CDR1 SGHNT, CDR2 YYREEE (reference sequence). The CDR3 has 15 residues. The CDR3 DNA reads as TGTGCCAGCAGCTTCCCACGCTCTGGGGCCAACGTCCTGACTTTC. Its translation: CASSFPRSGANVLTF. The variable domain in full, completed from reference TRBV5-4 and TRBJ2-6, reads ETGVTQSPTHLIKTRGQQVTLRCSSQSGHNTVSWYQQALGQGPQFIFQYYREEENGRGNFPPRFSGLQFPNYSSELNVNALELDDSALYLCASSFPRSGANVLTFGAGSRLTVL.

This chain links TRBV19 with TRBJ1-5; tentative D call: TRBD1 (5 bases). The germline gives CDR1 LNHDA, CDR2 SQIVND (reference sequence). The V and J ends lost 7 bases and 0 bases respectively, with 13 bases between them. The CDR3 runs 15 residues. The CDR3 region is CASTQLGDSNQPQHF. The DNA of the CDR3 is TGTGCCAGTACCCAATTGGGGGATAGCAATCAGCCCCAGCATTTT.

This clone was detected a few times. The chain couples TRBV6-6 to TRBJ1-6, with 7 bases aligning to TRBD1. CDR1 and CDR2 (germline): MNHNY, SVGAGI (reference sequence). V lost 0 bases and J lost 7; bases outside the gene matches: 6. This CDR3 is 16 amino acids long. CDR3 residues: CASSYSRGGKNSPLHF. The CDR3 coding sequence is TGTGCCAGCAGTTACTCGAGAGGGGGCAAAAATTCACCCCTCCACTTT.

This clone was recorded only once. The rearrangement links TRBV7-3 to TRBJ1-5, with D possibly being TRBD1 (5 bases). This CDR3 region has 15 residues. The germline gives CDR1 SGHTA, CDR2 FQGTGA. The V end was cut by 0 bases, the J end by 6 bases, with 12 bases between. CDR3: CASSLTGAEGQPQHF. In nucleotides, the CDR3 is TGTGCCAGCAGCTTAACAGGGGCAGAGGGTCAGCCCCAGCATTTT.

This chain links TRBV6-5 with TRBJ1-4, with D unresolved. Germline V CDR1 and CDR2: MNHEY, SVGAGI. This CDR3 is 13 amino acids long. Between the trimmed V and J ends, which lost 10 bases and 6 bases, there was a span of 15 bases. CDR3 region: CATRHQGYEKLFF. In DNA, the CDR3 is TGTGCCACTCGGCACCAAGGGTATGAAAAACTGTTTTTT.

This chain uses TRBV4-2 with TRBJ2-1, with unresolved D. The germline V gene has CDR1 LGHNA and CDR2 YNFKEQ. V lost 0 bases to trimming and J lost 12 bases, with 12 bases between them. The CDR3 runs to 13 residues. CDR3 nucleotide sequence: TGTGCCAGCAGCCAAGAGGTCCGGACCGGGCAGTTCTTC. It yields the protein CASSQEVRTGQFF.